This entry lists 15 T cell receptor beta chains sequenced from one sample in a study of T cell clonotyping in hematopoietic cell transplantation. Sequenced by immunoSEQ multiplex PCR; TCRdb stores in-frame clones only, minus some. In the table there are roughly 13,000 clones, 90% of which are singletons. Sequenced material: peripheral blood mononuclear cells. All receptors derive from a man younger than 40 in good health. Some clones in this sample may be carry-over from other donors' samples.

This clone was counted a single time. The genes are TRBV11-2 and TRBJ1-1; no firm D call. In germline, CDR1 is SGHAT, CDR2 FQNNGV. This CDR3 spans 13 amino acids. V dropped 0 bases and J dropped 5 bases, with 7 bases sitting between them. The CDR3 spells CASSLERDTEAFF. The CDR3 nucleotides are TGTGCCAGCAGCTTAGAAAGGGATACTGAAGCTTTCTTT.

The chain links TRBV6-1 to TRBJ1-2; TRBD1 aligns across 11 bases. The CDR3 runs 13 residues. V was pared by 6 bases and J by 8 bases, with 5 bases of the junction left unmatched. CDR1 is MNHNS, CDR2 SASEGT, per germline. CDR3 loop: CASRGQGVYGYTF. The DNA for the CDR3 is TGTGCCAGCAGGGGACAGGGGGTGTACGGCTACACCTTC.

The chain is built from TRBV30 and TRBJ1-4; D is unclear. CDR1 and CDR2 from the germline V gene are GTSNPN and SVGIG (reference sequence). Trimming removed 2 bases at V and 7 bases at J, with 11 bases between. The CDR3 consists of 13 residues. CDR3 sequence: CAWSPYVVEKLFF. In DNA, the CDR3 is TGTGCCTGGAGTCCCTACGTGGTTGAAAAACTGTTTTTT. Variable domain in full (rest from reference TRBV30 and TRBJ1-4): SQTIHQWPATLVQPVGSPLSLECTVEGTSNPNLYWYRQAAGRGLQLLFYSVGIGQISSEVPQNLSASRPQDRQFILSSKKLLLSDSGFYLCAWSPYVVEKLFFGSGTQLSVL.

This chain links TRBV6-1 with TRBJ2-2; D unclear. Germline CDR1 MNHNS, CDR2 SASEGT. Deletions cut 4 bases from V and 1 base from J, with 10 bases between. CDR3 size: 15 residues. The CDR3 loop reads CASSVGQKNTGELFF. CDR3 bases: TGTGCCAGCAGTGTAGGGCAGAAGAACACCGGGGAGCTGTTTTTT.

The chain joins TRBV4-1 to TRBJ2-5; D is unclear. The V end lost 0 bases, the J end lost 0 bases, and 11 bases lay between the germline ends. The germline V gene has CDR1 MGHRA and CDR2 YSYEKL. The CDR3 has 16 residues. The CDR3 reads CASSQDYALYQETQYF. The CDR3 bases are TGCGCCAGCAGCCAAGATTATGCTCTGTACCAAGAGACCCAGTACTTC.

The chain carries TRBV2 and TRBJ1-1; D gene uncertain. The V end was cut by 7 bases, the J end by 6 bases, with 9 bases between. CDR3 length equals 11 residues. CDR1 and CDR2 (germline): SNHLY, FYNNEI. CDR3 in amino acids: CASIESSEAFF. CDR3 bases: TGTGCCAGCATCGAATCCTCTGAAGCTTTCTTT.

V gene TRBV6-5 combines with J gene TRBJ2-2, with D perhaps matching TRBD1 (5 bases). Germline loops: CDR1 MNHEY, CDR2 SVGAGI. This CDR3 contains 14 residues. V was pared by 8 bases and J by 2 bases, with 12 bases between. The CDR3 sequence: CASAAGINTGELFF. The CDR3 nucleotides read TGTGCCAGCGCGGCAGGGATTAACACCGGGGAGCTGTTTTTT.

The chain is built from TRBV7-2 and TRBJ2-7, with TRBD2 matching 8 bases. The germline CDR1 and CDR2 sequences are SGHTA and FQGNSA. CDR3 length equals 15 residues. Trimming cost V 4 bases and J 2 bases; bases outside gene matches: 7. DNA for the CDR3: TGTGCCAGCAGCTACCCGACTAGCGCCACCTACGAGCAGTACTTC. Translating gives CASSYPTSATYEQYF.

V gene TRBV6-5 combines with J gene TRBJ1-2; D remains unclear. The germline V and J ends were trimmed by 0 bases and 8 bases, with 13 bases remaining between them. The CDR3 length is 14 residues. Germline CDR1 MNHEY, CDR2 SVGAGI. The CDR3 coding sequence is TGTGCCAGCAGTTACTCGACTCCTAGGAGCGGCTACACCTTC. It translates to CASSYSTPRSGYTF.

V usage is TRBV5-1 and J usage is TRBJ2-3, with a weak D call TRBD2 (5 bases). This CDR3 is built from 14 residues. The germline V gene encodes CDR1 SGHRS and CDR2 YFSETQ. The V gene lost 5 bases and the J gene lost 2 bases, with 12 bases spanning the gap. CDR3 loop: CASRLDSNTDTQYF. CDR3 sequence (DNA): TGCGCCAGCAGGCTGGACTCGAACACAGATACGCAGTATTTT.

The rearrangement uses TRBV27 and TRBJ2-7; TRBD1 matches 9 bases. V gave up 0 bases and J gave up 4 bases; unmatched junction bases: 7. The germline V gene encodes CDR1 MNHEY and CDR2 SMNVEV (reference sequence). The CDR3 is made up of 16 amino acids. The CDR3 region is CASSLSSGTGPYEQYF. CDR3 DNA sequence: TGTGCCAGCAGTTTATCCTCCGGGACAGGGCCTTACGAGCAGTACTTC.

There are a few counts of this clone. J is TRBJ1-5 and V is TRBV2, with a weak D call TRBD1 (5 bases). There are 17 residues in the CDR3. The germline V gene has CDR1 SNHLY and CDR2 FYNNEI. The ends were cut back, 8 bases at V and 3 bases at J, with 23 bases in the middle. CDR3 residues: CASSLYMGPGPNQPQHF. For the CDR3, the DNA is TGTGCCAGCTCCCTTTATATGGGACCAGGGCCCAATCAGCCCCAGCATTTT.

V gene TRBV4-1 combines with J gene TRBJ1-2; no clear D. Germline-derived CDR1 and CDR2 are MGHRA and YSYEKL. With 1 base removed from V and 7 bases from J, the gap between germline ends came to 10 bases. The length of the CDR3 is 13 residues. CDR3 nucleotide sequence: TGCGCCAGCAGCCAAGTAACCTCTGGTGGCTACACCTTC. It translates to CASSQVTSGGYTF.

The chain employs TRBV2 and TRBJ1-4; possibly TRBD1 for D (6 bases). CDR1 is SNHLY, CDR2 FYNNEI, per germline. The ends were cut back, 6 bases at V and 7 bases at J, with 18 bases in the middle. The CDR3 extends over 15 amino acids. CDR3 region: CASSPGAGRGEKLFF. Here the CDR3 DNA reads TGTGCCAGCAGCCCAGGCGCAGGCAGGGGTGAAAAACTGTTTTTT.

V is TRBV6-5 and J is TRBJ2-7; D unresolved. Germline CDR1 reads MNHEY; CDR2 reads SVGAGI. CDR3 length: 16 residues. Between the trimmed V and J ends, which lost 0 bases and 0 bases, there was a span of 12 bases. In nucleotides, the CDR3 is TGTGCCAGCAGTTACTCGCACGTTCTGAACTCCTACGAGCAGTACTTC. Its translation: CASSYSHVLNSYEQYF.